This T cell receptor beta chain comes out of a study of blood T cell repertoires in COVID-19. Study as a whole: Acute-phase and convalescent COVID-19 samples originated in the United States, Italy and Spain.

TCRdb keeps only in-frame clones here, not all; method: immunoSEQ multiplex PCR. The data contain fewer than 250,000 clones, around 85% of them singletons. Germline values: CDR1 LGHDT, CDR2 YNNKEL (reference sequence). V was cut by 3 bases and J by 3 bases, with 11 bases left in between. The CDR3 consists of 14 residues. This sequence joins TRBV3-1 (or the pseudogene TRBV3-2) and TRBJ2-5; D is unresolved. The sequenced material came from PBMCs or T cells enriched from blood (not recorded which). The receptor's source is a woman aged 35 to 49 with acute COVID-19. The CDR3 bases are TGTGCCAGCAGCCAGGCCTGGAGCAAAGAGACCCAGTACTTC. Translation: CASSQAWSKETQYF.